This record covers a single T cell receptor (beta chain). The clone's antigen remains unknown. Relative to the germline gene, one junction end is altered; a read error may explain this. CDR1 SGHDN and CDR2 FVKESK are derived from the germline V gene. The CDR3 holds 15 amino acids from the cysteine to the phenylalanine. The entry retains the CDR3 DNA only, 45 bases that are in frame from base 1. To sequence the TCRbeta CDR3 region, genomic DNA was isolated from the sorted cells. The immunoSEQ Assay was used to sequence the TCRbeta CDR3 regions. TCRdb provides this immuneACCESS table in a form limited to in-frame rearrangements. Some clones are lacking; in checked studies, under half of them reflect an unresolved V gene, and why the rest are absent is not known. The sample profile shows fewer than 50,000 clones; about 86% of them were found once. The ten biggest clones cover approximately 35% of the sample.

Patients with autoimmune disease history or receiving systemic immunosuppression were excluded from the trial. In every dose cohort, peripheral blood was drawn for TCR sequencing at baseline, cycle 4 day 1, and cycle 7 day 1. Samples came from an open-label, multicenter, first-in-human phase I dose-escalation trial of ivuxolimab. Adults with locally advanced or metastatic melanoma, renal cell, hepatocellular, or head and neck squamous cell carcinoma were enrolled in the trial. CD4+ and CD8+ T cells were sorted separately from peripheral blood before TCR sequencing. The sample originates from a study of OX40 agonist ivuxolimab in advanced cancers. Context from the whole study: Ivuxolimab, which targeted the costimulatory receptor OX40 (CD134), was an agonistic, fully human IgG2 monoclonal antibody. Peripheral TCRbeta sequencing aimed to test whether ivuxolimab altered TCR sequence diversity and caused clonal T-cell expansion. The dose-escalation cohort was roughly 83% male with a mean age of approximately 60 years, ranging from about 20 to 80. Intravenous ivuxolimab was administered to patients every 2 weeks at six dose levels: 0.01, 0.1, 0.3, 1.5, 3 and 10 mg/kg. Prior anti-PD-1, anti-PD-L1 or anti-CTLA-4 therapy was permitted, and checkpoint inhibitors had been received by around 39% of dose-escalation patients. Partial responses occurred in three dose-escalation patients: two with cutaneous melanoma and one with hepatocellular carcinoma. The paper reports the monotherapy dose-escalation portion (N of about 47 patients) of the phase I ivuxolimab trial. Of the approximately 54 patients in dose escalation, approximately 20 had hepatocellular carcinoma, around 15 had melanoma, 9 had renal cell carcinoma and 9 had head and neck cancer. What the study reported, not specific to this receptor: After ivuxolimab, more expanded clones were found on average in CD8+ T cells than in CD4+ T cells. The antigen specificity of the clonally expanded peripheral T cells was not determined. In the 0.1-3.0 mg/kg groups, partial responders had among the lowest normalized peripheral clonal expansion, particularly in CD8+ T cells. Low levels of normalized T-cell clonal expansion were also shown by some nonresponding patients. At doses of 0.1 to 3.0 mg/kg, clonal expansion of both CD4+ and CD8+ blood T cells was observed from baseline to week 6.

The receptor comes from an adult with an advanced solid tumor such as melanoma, head and neck, liver or kidney cancer. The V and J segments used are TRBV14 and TRBJ2-1, with 7 bases matching TRBD2. The material was CD4+ or CD8+ T cells sorted from blood, obtained in a trial of the OX40 agonist ivuxolimab. In nucleotide form, the sequence is TGTGCCAGCAGCGAAGAGGGACTACTATACAATGAGCAGTTCTTC. This sequence encodes CASSEEGLLYNEQFF.